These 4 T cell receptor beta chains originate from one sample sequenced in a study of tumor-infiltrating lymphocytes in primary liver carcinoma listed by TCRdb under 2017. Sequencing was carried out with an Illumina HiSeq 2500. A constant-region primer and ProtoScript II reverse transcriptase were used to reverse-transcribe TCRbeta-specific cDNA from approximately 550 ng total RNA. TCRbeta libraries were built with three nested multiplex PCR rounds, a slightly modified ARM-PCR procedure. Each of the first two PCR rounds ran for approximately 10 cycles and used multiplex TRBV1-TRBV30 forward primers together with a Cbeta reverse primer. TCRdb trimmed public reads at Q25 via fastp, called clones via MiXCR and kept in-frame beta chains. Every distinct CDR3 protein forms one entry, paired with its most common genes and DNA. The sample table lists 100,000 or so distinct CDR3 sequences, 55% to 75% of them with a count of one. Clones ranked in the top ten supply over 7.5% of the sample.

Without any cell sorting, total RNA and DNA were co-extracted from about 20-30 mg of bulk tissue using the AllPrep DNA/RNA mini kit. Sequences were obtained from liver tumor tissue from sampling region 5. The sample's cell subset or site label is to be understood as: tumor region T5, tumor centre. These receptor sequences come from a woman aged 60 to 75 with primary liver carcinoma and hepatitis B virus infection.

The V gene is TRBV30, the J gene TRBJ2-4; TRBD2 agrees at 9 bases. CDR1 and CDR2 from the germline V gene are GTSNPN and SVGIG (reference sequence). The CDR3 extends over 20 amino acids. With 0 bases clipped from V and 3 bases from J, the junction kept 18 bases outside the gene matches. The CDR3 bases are TGTGCCTGGAGTGTAATCGAGGGGCTAGCGGGAACCCTTGGCAAAAACATTCAGTACTTC. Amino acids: CAWSVIEGLAGTLGKNIQYF.

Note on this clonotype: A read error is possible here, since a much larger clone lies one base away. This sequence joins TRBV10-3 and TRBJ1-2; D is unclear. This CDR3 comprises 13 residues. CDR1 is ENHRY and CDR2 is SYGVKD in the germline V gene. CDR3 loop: CAISDGIGYGYIF. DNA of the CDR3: TGTGCCATCAGTGATGGTATCGGCTATGGCTACATCTTC.

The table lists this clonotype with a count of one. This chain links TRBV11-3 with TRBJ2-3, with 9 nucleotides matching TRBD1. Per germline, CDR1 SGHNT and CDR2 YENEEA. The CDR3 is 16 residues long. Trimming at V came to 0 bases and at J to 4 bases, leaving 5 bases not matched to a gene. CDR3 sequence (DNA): TGTGCCAGCAGCTTAGACGACAGGGGGAGTGCAGATACGCAGTATTTT. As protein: CASSLDDRGSADTQYF.

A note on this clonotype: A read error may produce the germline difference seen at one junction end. Written as DNA, the CDR3 is TGTGCCAGCACCTTATATGGCCCCGAGTCGGCCAACTATGGCTACACCTTC. It encodes CASTLYGPESANYGYTF. V is TRBV7-9 and J is TRBJ1-2; D unresolved. The CDR3 runs 17 residues. CDR1 is SEHNR and CDR2 is FQNEAQ in the germline V gene (reference sequence).